This T cell receptor beta chain appears in the sequencing data of a study of T cells in Graves' hyperthyroidism and ophthalmopathy. Concerning this clonotype itself: The target antigen is unknown.

Germline-derived CDR1 and CDR2 are MDHEN and SYDVKM. V trimming: 3 bases; J trimming: 2 bases; junction bases outside the gene matches: 21. This CDR3 is 22 amino acids long. TCR beta CDR3 regions were amplified from RNA. First-round RT-PCR targeting the TCR CDR3 was performed with the HTBI primer set. TCRdb re-called the multiplex PCR reads with MiXCR, one entry per CDR3 protein. The table shows under 350,000 distinct CDR3 sequences, with around 23% occurring only once. Study conclusions and caveats: Blood also showed most of the thyroid clonotypes that were expanded above 0.001.

The rearrangement links TRBV28 to TRBJ2-5, with 13 bases that match TRBD2. The TCR sequence derives from a woman aged 45 to 65 with Graves' hyperthyroidism. Source material: blood. The CDR3 region has the DNA TGTGCCAGCAGTTTCACTAGCGGGGGGGCGAACACCGGGACAGAAATTCAAGAGACCCAGTACTTC. Its translation is CASSFTSGGANTGTEIQETQYF. Supplemented by reference TRBV28 and TRBJ2-5, the full variable domain reads DVKVTQSSRYLVKRTGEKVFLECVQDMDHENMFWYRQDPGLGLRLIYFSYDVKMKEKGDIPEGYSVSREKKERFSLILESASTNQTSMYLCASSFTSGGANTGTEIQETQYFGPGTRLLVL.